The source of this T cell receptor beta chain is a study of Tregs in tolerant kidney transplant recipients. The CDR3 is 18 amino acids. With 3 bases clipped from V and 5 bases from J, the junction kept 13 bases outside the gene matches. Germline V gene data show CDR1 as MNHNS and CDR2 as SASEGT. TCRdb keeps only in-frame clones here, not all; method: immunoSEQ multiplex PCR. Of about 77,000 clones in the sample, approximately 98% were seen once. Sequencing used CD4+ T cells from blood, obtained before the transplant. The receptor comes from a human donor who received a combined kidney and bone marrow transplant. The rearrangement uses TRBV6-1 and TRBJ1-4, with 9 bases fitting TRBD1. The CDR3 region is CASSDPTARTGVNEKLFF. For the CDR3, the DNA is TGTGCCAGCAGTGATCCGACGGCCCGGACAGGGGTGAATGAAAAACTGTTTTTT.